Presented here are 25 T cell receptor beta chains from one specimen sequenced in a study of cytomegalovirus exposure and HLA in healthy donors. PCR involved 60 Vbeta and 13 Jbeta primers. Assay: immunoSEQ multiplex PCR; the TCRdb copy retains only in-frame clones and omits some. There are 100,000 to 150,000 clones in the sample, with approximately 1% held by the top ten. The sample consisted of PBMCs. Receptor source: a young man in good health and CMV-seronegative.

V usage is TRBV5-1 and J usage is TRBJ1-5; maybe TRBD1 (6 bases). Germline V CDR1 and CDR2: SGHRS, YFSETQ. V lost 1 base and J 7 bases, leaving 18 bases between the germline ends. This CDR3 has 16 amino acids. The CDR3 is CASSLRPDTGYQPQHF. The CDR3 DNA reads as TGCGCCAGCAGCTTGCGGCCCGACACAGGGTACCAGCCCCAGCATTTT. Using reference TRBV5-1 and TRBJ1-5 for the parts outside the CDR3, the full variable domain is KAGVTQTPRYLIKTRGQQVTLSCSPISGHRSVSWYQQTPGQGLQFLFEYFSETQRNKGNFPGRFSGRQFSNSRSEMNVSTLELGDSALYLCASSLRPDTGYQPQHFGDGTRLSIL.

This chain uses TRBV5-1 with TRBJ2-7, with D maybe TRBD1 (6 bases). Germline CDR1 and CDR2: SGHRS and YFSETQ. This CDR3 spans 14 amino acids. Deletions cut 2 bases from V and 4 bases from J, with 13 bases between. Written as DNA, the CDR3 is TGCGCCAGCAGCTTTCAGGGGAACCCTTACGAGCAGTACTTC. Translation gives CASSFQGNPYEQYF.

The V call is TRBV28, the J call TRBJ1-2; the match to TRBD1 covers 7 bases. V lost 7 bases and J lost 8; bases outside the gene matches: 4. CDR1 and CDR2 from the germline V gene are MDHEN and SYDVKM. The CDR3 spans 11 residues. The CDR3 here is CASKTGSGYTF. The DNA of the CDR3 is TGTGCCAGCAAGACAGGGTCCGGCTACACCTTC.

The gene calls are TRBV10-1 and TRBJ1-3, with D possibly TRBD1 on 6 matching bases. CDR1 WNHNN and CDR2 SYGVQD come from the germline V gene (reference sequence). V was cut by 6 bases and J by 1 base, with 10 bases left in between. The CDR3 has 14 residues. The CDR3 region has the DNA TGCGCCAGCAGCGACAGGTCTTCTGGAAACACCATATATTTT. This encodes CASSDRSSGNTIYF.

V is TRBV7-9 and J is TRBJ2-3; the D gene is possibly TRBD2 (7 bases). Trimming took off 5 bases at V and 7 bases at J, with 19 bases between the two ends. CDR1 is SEHNR, CDR2 FQNEAQ, per germline (reference sequence). This CDR3 region has 15 residues. The CDR3 is CASSPRTGGLYTQYF. The CDR3 DNA is TGTGCCAGCAGCCCCCGAACGGGGGGCCTCTATACGCAGTATTTT.

V usage is TRBV5-1 and J usage is TRBJ1-2, with TRBD1 matching 9 bases. Germline-derived CDR1 and CDR2 are SGHRS and YFSETQ. This CDR3 has 15 residues. Losses at the gene ends were 3 bases for V and 1 base for J; bases not matched to a gene: 4. CDR3 sequence reads: CASSSGDRDNYGYTF. The CDR3 DNA reads TGCGCCAGCAGCTCGGGGGACAGGGATAACTATGGCTACACCTTC. Drawing the rest from reference TRBV5-1 and TRBJ1-2, the complete variable domain is KAGVTQTPRYLIKTRGQQVTLSCSPISGHRSVSWYQQTPGQGLQFLFEYFSETQRNKGNFPGRFSGRQFSNSRSEMNVSTLELGDSALYLCASSSGDRDNYGYTFGSGTRLTVV.

The CDR3 reads CASSPRPEAFF. The DNA of the CDR3 is TGTGCCAGCAGCCCGAGGCCTGAAGCTTTCTTT. The gene calls are TRBV5-8 and TRBJ1-1; D is uncertain. Germline V gene data show CDR1 as SGHTS and CDR2 as YDEGEE. There are 11 residues in the CDR3. V dropped 4 bases and J dropped 6 bases, with 7 bases sitting between them.

The chain joins TRBV28 to TRBJ1-1, with 7 bases aligning to TRBD1. V lost 6 bases, J lost 11 bases, and 9 bases stayed unmatched. Germline-derived CDR1 and CDR2 are MDHEN and SYDVKM. The CDR3 loop spans 12 amino acids. Here the CDR3 DNA reads TGTGCCAGCAGGATTCCAGGGGGAAAGGCTTTCTTT. This codes for CASRIPGGKAFF.

The V gene is TRBV6-5, the J gene TRBJ2-1, with TRBD2 identical over 7 bases. Trimming at V came to 2 bases and at J to 0 bases, leaving 4 bases not matched to a gene. The CDR3 contains 16 residues. CDR1 and CDR2 from the germline V gene are MNHEY and SVGAGI. The CDR3 reads CASSYLPGGSYNEQFF. In DNA, the CDR3 is TGTGCCAGCAGTTACCTTCCGGGAGGCTCCTACAATGAGCAGTTCTTC.

The chain couples TRBV6-4 to TRBJ2-2; D might be TRBD2 (5 bases). The V end was cut by 4 bases, the J end by 5 bases, with 8 bases between. Germline CDR1 and CDR2: MRHNA and SNTAGT. The CDR3 covers 13 residues. The CDR3 region has the DNA TGTGCCAGCAGTGTTACTAGTACCGGGGAGCTGTTTTTT. Translation: CASSVTSTGELFF.

CDR3 residues: CASSEQGSNEQFF. Written as DNA, the CDR3 is TGTGCCAGCAGCGAGCAGGGTAGCAATGAGCAGTTCTTC. V and J are TRBV7-3 and TRBJ2-1; tentative D call: TRBD1 (5 bases). The CDR3 extends over 13 amino acids. From germline, CDR1 is SGHTA and CDR2 FQGTGA. V lost 5 bases, J lost 6 bases, and 11 bases lay in between.

The chain joins TRBV4-1 to TRBJ2-1; 8 bases are shared with TRBD1. There are 17 residues in the CDR3. The ends lost 3 bases at V and 2 bases at J; junction bases unmatched: 9. Germline values: CDR1 MGHRA, CDR2 YSYEKL. The CDR3 coding sequence is TGCGCCAGCAGCCACCGTTTCAGACAGGGGCCCTACAATGAGCAGTTCTTC. This encodes CASSHRFRQGPYNEQFF.

The chain employs TRBV5-1 and TRBJ1-2, with D perhaps TRBD1 (6 bases). This CDR3 contains 15 residues. Trimming shortened V by 4 bases and J by 3 bases, and 16 bases separated the two germline ends. Germline CDR1 SGHRS, CDR2 YFSETQ. CDR3 amino acids: CASSTDRTNYYGYTF. The CDR3 DNA follows: TGCGCCAGCAGCACGGACAGAACAAATTACTATGGCTACACCTTC.

DNA for the CDR3: TGTGCCAGCACTGCCCGGGGTCCCTCCTACAATGAGCAGTTCTTC. Translation gives CASTARGPSYNEQFF. The chain combines TRBV6-1 with TRBJ2-1; D may be TRBD2 (5 bases). V lost 7 bases to trimming and J lost 0 bases, with 13 bases between them. This CDR3 is built from 15 residues. CDR1 is MNHNS and CDR2 is SASEGT in the germline V gene.

The chain joins TRBV10-2 to TRBJ1-2; possible D gene TRBD1, 5 bases. V was pared by 10 bases and J by 8 bases, with 17 bases between. The CDR3 covers 12 residues. Germline V gene lookup returns CDR1 WSHSY and CDR2 SAAADI. CDR3 sequence (DNA): TGCGCCACCCGGGGGGATCCCTCGGGCTACACCTTC. It is translated as CATRGDPSGYTF.

J is TRBJ2-4 and V is TRBV5-1; the D gene is possibly TRBD1 (6 bases). The germline V and J ends were trimmed by 2 bases and 10 bases, with 10 bases remaining between them. CDR1 is SGHRS, CDR2 YFSETQ, per germline. The CDR3 contains 12 residues. The CDR3 region is CASSLKGEIQYF. CDR3 coding DNA: TGCGCCAGCAGCTTAAAGGGGGAAATTCAGTACTTC.

The V call is TRBV19, the J call TRBJ1-2, with 11 bases fitting TRBD1. Germline loops: CDR1 LNHDA, CDR2 SQIVND (reference sequence). Germline trimming cut 3 bases from V and 6 bases from J; bases unmatched to any gene: 12. The CDR3 covers 17 residues. The CDR3 nucleotides read TGTGCCAGTAGTATCTGGACAGGGGGCTTTATGAATGATGGCTACACCTTC. Its protein product is CASSIWTGGFMNDGYTF.

This chain joins TRBV7-8 and TRBJ2-7; a weak D match, TRBD2 (6 bases). Looked up from germline, CDR1 is SGHVS and CDR2 is FQNEAQ. With 5 bases removed from V and 6 bases from J, the gap between germline ends came to 17 bases. CDR3 length equals 14 residues. The CDR3: CASSLTPVGGEQYF. The CDR3 DNA is TGTGCCAGCAGCCTCACCCCTGTGGGGGGCGAGCAGTACTTC. Using reference TRBV7-8 and TRBJ2-7 for the parts outside the CDR3, the full variable domain is GAGVSQSPRYKVAKRGQDVALRCDPISGHVSLFWYQQALGQGPEFLTYFQNEAQLDKSGLPSDRFFAERPEGSVSTLKIQRTQQEDSAVYLCASSLTPVGGEQYFGPGTRLTVT.

The V call is TRBV30, the J call TRBJ1-1; D remains ambiguous. The CDR3 consists of 11 residues. Trimming removed 2 bases at V and 3 bases at J, with 4 bases between. Germline V CDR1 and CDR2: GTSNPN, SVGIG (reference sequence). CDR3 loop: CAWSTDTEAFF. CDR3 coding DNA: TGTGCCTGGAGTACGGACACTGAAGCTTTCTTT.

CDR3 DNA sequence: TGCGCCAGCAGCTGGTGGGGGGGACTTGCCTACGAGCAGTACTTC. Amino acids: CASSWWGGLAYEQYF. The chain employs TRBV5-1 and TRBJ2-7; 7 bases align to TRBD2. The germline CDR1 and CDR2 sequences are SGHRS and YFSETQ. The length of the CDR3 is 15 residues. V dropped 3 bases and J dropped 2; count of bases not matched to a gene: 8.

J is TRBJ1-3 and V is TRBV10-3; D might be TRBD1 (6 bases). Germline CDR1 and CDR2: ENHRY and SYGVKD. CDR3 length: 16 amino acids. Trimming left V 6 bases short and J 0 bases short, with 15 bases between. The CDR3 region has the DNA TGTGCCATCAGAGAGACGGGGGGCAACTCTGGAAACACCATATATTTT. This codes for CAIRETGGNSGNTIYF.

The gene calls are TRBV28 and TRBJ2-7; the match to TRBD1 covers 9 bases. Trimming cost V 6 bases and J 12 bases; bases outside gene matches: 15. Germline CDR1 is MDHEN and CDR2 is SYDVKM. The CDR3 runs to 14 residues. CDR3 DNA sequence: TGTGCCAGCAGGCCCCCGAGACAGGGGGGTTTGCGGTACTTC. It yields the protein CASRPPRQGGLRYF.

The rearrangement links TRBV29-1 to TRBJ2-2; 10 bases fit TRBD1. The CDR3 spans 14 residues. CDR1 is SQVTM and CDR2 is ANQGSEA in the germline V gene. V lost 5 bases to trimming and J lost 3 bases; unmatched junction nucleotides: 3. CDR3 coding DNA: TGCAGCGTTAGGACAGGGGGATACACCGGGGAGCTGTTTTTT. Translated, it gives CSVRTGGYTGELFF.

The rearrangement joins TRBV5-1 to TRBJ2-1; 8 bases line up with TRBD2. Germline CDR1 is SGHRS and CDR2 is YFSETQ. The ends lost 3 bases at V and 3 bases at J; junction bases unmatched: 5. This CDR3 is built from 15 residues. The CDR3 DNA sequence: TGCGCCAGCAGCTCCAGCGGGGGCCTCTACAATGAGCAGTTCTTC. It translates to CASSSSGGLYNEQFF. The variable domain in full, with the rest retrieved from reference TRBV5-1 and TRBJ2-1, is KAGVTQTPRYLIKTRGQQVTLSCSPISGHRSVSWYQQTPGQGLQFLFEYFSETQRNKGNFPGRFSGRQFSNSRSEMNVSTLELGDSALYLCASSSSGGLYNEQFFGPGTRLTVL.

The V gene is TRBV29-1, the J gene TRBJ1-5, with 7 bases matching TRBD1. Germline V lookup: CDR1 SQVTM, CDR2 ANQGSEA. There are 12 residues in the CDR3. Trimming took 6 bases from V and 5 from J; bases not matched to a gene: 4. CDR3 loop: CSVGTEYQPQHF. The CDR3 DNA follows: TGCAGCGTAGGGACAGAGTATCAGCCCCAGCATTTT.